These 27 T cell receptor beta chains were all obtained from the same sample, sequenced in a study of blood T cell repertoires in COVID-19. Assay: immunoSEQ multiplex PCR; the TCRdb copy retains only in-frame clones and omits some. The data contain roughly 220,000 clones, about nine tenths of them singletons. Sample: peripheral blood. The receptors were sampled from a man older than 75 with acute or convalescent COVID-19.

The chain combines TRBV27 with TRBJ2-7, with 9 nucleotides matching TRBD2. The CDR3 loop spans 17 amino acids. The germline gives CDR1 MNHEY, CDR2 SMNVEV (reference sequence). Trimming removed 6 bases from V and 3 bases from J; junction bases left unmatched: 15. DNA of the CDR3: TGTGCCAGCAGAGGTGTAGCGGGAGTGGACTTGGGCTACGAGCAGTACTTC. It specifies CASRGVAGVDLGYEQYF.

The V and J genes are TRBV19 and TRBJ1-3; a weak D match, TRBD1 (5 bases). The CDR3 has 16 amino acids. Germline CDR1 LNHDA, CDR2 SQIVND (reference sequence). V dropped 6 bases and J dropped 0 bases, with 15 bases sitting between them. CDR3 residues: CASRTEGRLSGNTIYF. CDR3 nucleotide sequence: TGTGCCAGTAGGACGGAGGGACGGCTCTCTGGAAACACCATATATTTT.

CDR3 amino acids: CASSLGGRGSNQPQHF. CDR3 sequence (DNA): TGTGCCAGCAGCTTAGGAGGGAGGGGAAGCAATCAGCCCCAGCATTTT. The genes are TRBV7-6 and TRBJ1-5, with D possibly matching TRBD1 (5 bases). V lost 1 base, J lost 1 base, and 11 bases lay in between. The CDR3 contains 16 residues. CDR1 SGHVS and CDR2 FNYEAQ come from the germline V gene.

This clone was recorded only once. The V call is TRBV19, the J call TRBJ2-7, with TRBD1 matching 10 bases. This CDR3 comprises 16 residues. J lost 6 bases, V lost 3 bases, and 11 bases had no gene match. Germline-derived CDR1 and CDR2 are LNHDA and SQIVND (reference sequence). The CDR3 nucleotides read TGTGCCAGTAGTATGAAGGACAGGGGGGACCGCTTCGAGCAGTACTTC. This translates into CASSMKDRGDRFEQYF.

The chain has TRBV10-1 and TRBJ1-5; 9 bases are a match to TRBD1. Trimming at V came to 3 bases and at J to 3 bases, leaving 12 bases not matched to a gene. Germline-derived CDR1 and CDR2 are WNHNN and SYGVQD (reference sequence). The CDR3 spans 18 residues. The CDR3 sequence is CASSDGPRDRAPNQPQHF. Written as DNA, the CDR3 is TGCGCCAGCAGTGACGGCCCCCGGGACAGGGCCCCCAATCAGCCCCAGCATTTT.

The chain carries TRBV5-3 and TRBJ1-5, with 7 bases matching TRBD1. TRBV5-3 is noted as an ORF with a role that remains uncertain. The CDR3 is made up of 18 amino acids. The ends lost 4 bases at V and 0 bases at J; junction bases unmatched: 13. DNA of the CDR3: TGTGCCAGAAGCGAGAGACCTGGACAGGAGTTTAGCAATCAGCCCCAGCATTTT. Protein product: CARSERPGQEFSNQPQHF.

CDR3 DNA sequence: TGTGCCAGTAGTATCAATAGCGGGAGTTCGGAGACCCAGTACTTC. This codes for CASSINSGSSETQYF. The chain is built from TRBV19 and TRBJ2-5; TRBD2 aligns across 9 bases. Germline values: CDR1 LNHDA, CDR2 SQIVND (reference sequence). The V and J ends lost 3 bases and 5 bases, in that order; junction bases with no gene match: 7. This CDR3 spans 15 amino acids.

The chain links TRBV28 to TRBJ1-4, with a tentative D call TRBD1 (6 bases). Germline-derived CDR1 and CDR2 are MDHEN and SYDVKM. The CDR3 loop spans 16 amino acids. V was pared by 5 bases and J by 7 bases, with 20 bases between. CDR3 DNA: TGTGCCAGCAGTCAATCATCAGGGGTGGCGAGTGAAAAACTGTTTTTT. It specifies CASSQSSGVASEKLFF.

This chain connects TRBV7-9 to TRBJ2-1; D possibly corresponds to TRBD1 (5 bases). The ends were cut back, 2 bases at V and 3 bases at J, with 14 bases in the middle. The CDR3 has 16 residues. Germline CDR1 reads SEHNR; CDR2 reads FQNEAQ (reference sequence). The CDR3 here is CASSLSTGGLYNEQFF. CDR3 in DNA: TGTGCCAGCAGCTTAAGCACAGGTGGGCTCTACAATGAGCAGTTCTTC.

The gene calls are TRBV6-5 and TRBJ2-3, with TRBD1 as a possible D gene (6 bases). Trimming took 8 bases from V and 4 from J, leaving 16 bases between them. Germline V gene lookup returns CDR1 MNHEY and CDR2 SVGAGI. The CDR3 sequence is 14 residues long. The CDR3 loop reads CASGGHLFADTQYF. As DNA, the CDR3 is TGTGCCAGCGGGGGACACCTATTTGCAGATACGCAGTATTTT.

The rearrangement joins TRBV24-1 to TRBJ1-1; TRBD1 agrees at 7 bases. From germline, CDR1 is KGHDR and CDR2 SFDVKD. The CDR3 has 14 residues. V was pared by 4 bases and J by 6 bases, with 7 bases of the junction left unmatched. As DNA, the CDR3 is TGTGCCACCAGTGACACCAGACAGGGCCCTGAAGCTTTCTTT. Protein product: CATSDTRQGPEAFF.

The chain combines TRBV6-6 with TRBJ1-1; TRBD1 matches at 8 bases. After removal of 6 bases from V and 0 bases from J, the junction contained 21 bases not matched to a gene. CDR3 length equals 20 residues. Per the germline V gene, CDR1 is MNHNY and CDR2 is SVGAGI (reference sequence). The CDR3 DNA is TGTGCCAGCAGCCATACCTATGGACAGGGAGGAAGAGGCATGAACACTGAAGCTTTCTTT. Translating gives CASSHTYGQGGRGMNTEAFF.

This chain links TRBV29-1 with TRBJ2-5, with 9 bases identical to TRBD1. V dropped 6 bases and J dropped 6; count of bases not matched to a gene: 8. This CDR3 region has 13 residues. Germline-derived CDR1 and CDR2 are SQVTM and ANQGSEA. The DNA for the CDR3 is TGCAGCGTCGACGGACAGGGGACGAAGACCCAGTACTTC. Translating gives CSVDGQGTKTQYF. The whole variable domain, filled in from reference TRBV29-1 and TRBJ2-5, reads SAVISQKPSRDICQRGTSLTIQCQVDSQVTMMFWYRQQPGQSLTLIATANQGSEATYESGFVIDKFPISRPNLTFSTLTVSNMSPEDSSIYLCSVDGQGTKTQYFGPGTRLLVL.

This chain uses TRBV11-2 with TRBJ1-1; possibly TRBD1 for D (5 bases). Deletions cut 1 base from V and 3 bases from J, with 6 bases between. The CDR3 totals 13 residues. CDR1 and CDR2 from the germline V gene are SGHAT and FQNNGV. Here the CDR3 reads CASSLVRDTEAFF. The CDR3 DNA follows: TGTGCCAGCAGCTTAGTCAGGGACACTGAAGCTTTCTTT. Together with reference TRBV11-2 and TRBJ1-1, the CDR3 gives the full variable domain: EAGVAQSPRYKIIEKRQSVAFWCNPISGHATLYWYQQILGQGPKLLIQFQNNGVVDDSQLPKDRFSAERLKGVDSTLKIQPAKLEDSAVYLCASSLVRDTEAFFGQGTRLTVV.

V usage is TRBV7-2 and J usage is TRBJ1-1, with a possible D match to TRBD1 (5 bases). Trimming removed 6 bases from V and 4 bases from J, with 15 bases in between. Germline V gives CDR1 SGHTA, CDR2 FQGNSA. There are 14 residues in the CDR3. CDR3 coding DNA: TGTGCCAGCAGGTTGACAGCTCCGAGCACTGAAGCTTTCTTT. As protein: CASRLTAPSTEAFF.

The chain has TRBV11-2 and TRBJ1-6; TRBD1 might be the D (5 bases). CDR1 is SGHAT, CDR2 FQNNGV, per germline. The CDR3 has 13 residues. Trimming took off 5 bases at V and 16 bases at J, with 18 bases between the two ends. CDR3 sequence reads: CASSIPGGGGLHF. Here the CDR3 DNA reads TGTGCCAGCAGCATCCCCGGAGGTGGGGGGCTCCACTTT.

CDR3 region: CATHSPPGREEKLFF. In DNA form, the CDR3 reads TGTGCCACCCATTCACCCCCAGGGAGGGAGGAAAAACTGTTTTTT. This chain links TRBV19 with TRBJ1-4, with D tentatively TRBD1 (5 bases). In germline, CDR1 is LNHDA, CDR2 SQIVND (reference sequence). CDR3 length: 15 residues. V was clipped by 10 bases and J by 8 bases, with 23 bases between them.

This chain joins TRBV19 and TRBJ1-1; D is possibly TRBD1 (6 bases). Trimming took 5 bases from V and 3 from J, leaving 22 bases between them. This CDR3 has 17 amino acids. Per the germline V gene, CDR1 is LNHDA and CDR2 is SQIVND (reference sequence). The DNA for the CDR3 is TGTGCCAGTAGTTTCCCCGGGGGGGGGCAAGGGTACACTGAAGCTTTCTTT. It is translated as CASSFPGGGQGYTEAFF.

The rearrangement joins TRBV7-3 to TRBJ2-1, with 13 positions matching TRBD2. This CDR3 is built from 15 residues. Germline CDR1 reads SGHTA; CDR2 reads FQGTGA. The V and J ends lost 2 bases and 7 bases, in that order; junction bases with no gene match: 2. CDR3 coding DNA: TGTGCCAGCAGCTTAGGGACTAGCGGGACGAATGAGCAGTTCTTC. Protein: CASSLGTSGTNEQFF. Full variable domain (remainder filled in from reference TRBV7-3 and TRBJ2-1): GAGVSQTPSNKVTEKGKYVELRCDPISGHTALYWYRQSLGQGPEFLIYFQGTGAADDSGLPNDRFFAVRPEGSVSTLKIQRTERGDSAVYLCASSLGTSGTNEQFFGPGTRLTVL.

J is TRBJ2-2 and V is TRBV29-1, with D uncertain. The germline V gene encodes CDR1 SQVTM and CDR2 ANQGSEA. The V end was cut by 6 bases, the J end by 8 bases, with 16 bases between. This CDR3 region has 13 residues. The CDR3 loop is CSVVSDLGGELFF. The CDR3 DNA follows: TGCAGCGTCGTCTCTGACTTAGGTGGGGAGCTGTTTTTT.

CDR3 protein: CASSPSGRISYEQYF. CDR3 DNA: TGTGCCAGCAGCCCGAGCGGGAGGATCTCCTACGAGCAGTACTTC. This chain connects TRBV28 to TRBJ2-7, with 9 bases fitting TRBD2. With 6 bases clipped from V and 0 bases from J, the junction kept 6 bases outside the gene matches. The CDR3 has 15 amino acids. CDR1 MDHEN and CDR2 SYDVKM come from the germline V gene.

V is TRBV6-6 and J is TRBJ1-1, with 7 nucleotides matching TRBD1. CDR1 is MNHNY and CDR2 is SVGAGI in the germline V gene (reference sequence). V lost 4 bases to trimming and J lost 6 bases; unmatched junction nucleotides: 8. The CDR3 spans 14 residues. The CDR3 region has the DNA TGTGCCAGCAGTTCCCGACAGGGTTTCGCTGAAGCTTTCTTT. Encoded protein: CASSSRQGFAEAFF.

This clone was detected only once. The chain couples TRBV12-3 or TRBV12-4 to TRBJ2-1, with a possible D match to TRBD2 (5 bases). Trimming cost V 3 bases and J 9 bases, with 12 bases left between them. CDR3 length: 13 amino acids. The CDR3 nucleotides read TGTGCCAGCAGTTTGACGGAAAGCGGTGAGCAGTTCTTC. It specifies CASSLTESGEQFF.

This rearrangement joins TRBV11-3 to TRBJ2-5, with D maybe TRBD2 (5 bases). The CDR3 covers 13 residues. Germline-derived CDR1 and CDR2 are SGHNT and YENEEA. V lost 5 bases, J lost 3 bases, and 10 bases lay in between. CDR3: CASSISEKETQYF. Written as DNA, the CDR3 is TGTGCCAGCAGCATTAGCGAGAAAGAGACCCAGTACTTC.

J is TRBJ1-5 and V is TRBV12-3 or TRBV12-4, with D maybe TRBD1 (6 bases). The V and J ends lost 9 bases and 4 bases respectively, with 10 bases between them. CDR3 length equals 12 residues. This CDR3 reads CASNTGNQPQHF. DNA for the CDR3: TGTGCCAGTAATACAGGGAATCAGCCCCAGCATTTT.

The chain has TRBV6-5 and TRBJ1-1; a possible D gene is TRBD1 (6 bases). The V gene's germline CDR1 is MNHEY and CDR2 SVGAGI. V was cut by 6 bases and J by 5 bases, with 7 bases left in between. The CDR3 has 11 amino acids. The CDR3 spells CASRTGTEAFF. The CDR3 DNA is TGTGCCAGCAGGACAGGAACTGAAGCTTTCTTT.

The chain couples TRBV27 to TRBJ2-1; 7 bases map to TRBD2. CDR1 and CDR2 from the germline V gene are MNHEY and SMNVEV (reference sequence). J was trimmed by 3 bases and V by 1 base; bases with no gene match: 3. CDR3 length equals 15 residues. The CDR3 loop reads CASSLLASGYNEQFF. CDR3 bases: TGTGCCAGCAGTTTATTGGCTAGCGGCTACAATGAGCAGTTCTTC.